A single sample gave rise to the 13 T cell receptor beta chains below, sequenced in a study of T cells in narcolepsy. Produced via immunoSEQ multiplex PCR; TCRdb's table is partial and in-frame only. The sample records about 35,000 clones, 70% to 85% being singletons. The sequencing input was memory (CD45RA-) CD4+ T cells from blood. These receptors came from a human donor in good health.

The V gene is TRBV30, the J gene TRBJ1-4, with D perhaps matching TRBD1 (5 bases). Germline CDR1 reads GTSNPN; CDR2 reads SVGIG (reference sequence). Trimming removed 1 base at V and 2 bases at J, with 11 bases between. This CDR3 region has 15 residues. CDR3 DNA sequence: TGTGCCTGGAGTGAAGGGGCTAGGACTAATGAAAAACTGTTTTTT. Its translation: CAWSEGARTNEKLFF.

The CDR3 coding sequence is TGTGCCAGTAGTACAGGGGCCGGCACCGGGGAGCTGTTTTTT. This codes for CASSTGAGTGELFF. The chain couples TRBV19 to TRBJ2-2; maybe TRBD1 (6 bases). The V end was cut by 4 bases, the J end by 4 bases, with 10 bases between. This CDR3 spans 14 amino acids. Germline V CDR1 and CDR2: LNHDA, SQIVND (reference sequence). Variable domain in full (rest from reference TRBV19 and TRBJ2-2): DGGITQSPKYLFRKEGQNVTLSCEQNLNHDAMYWYRQDPGQGLRLIYYSQIVNDFQKGDIAEGYSVSREKKESFPLTVTSAQKNPTAFYLCASSTGAGTGELFFGEGSRLTVL.

The rearrangement joins TRBV10-3 to TRBJ2-5; the match to TRBD1 covers 8 bases. The J call may be incorrect, as the DNA end agrees better with TRBJ2-7. The length of the CDR3 is 14 residues. From germline, CDR1 is ENHRY and CDR2 SYGVKD. The CDR3 loop is CAISRTGLTYEQYF. DNA for the CDR3: TGTGCCATCAGCCGGACAGGGCTTACCTACGAGCAGTACTTC.

The V and J genes are TRBV6-5 and TRBJ1-5; 7 bases match TRBD1. This CDR3 region has 14 residues. Germline loops: CDR1 MNHEY, CDR2 SVGAGI. The V and J ends lost 5 bases and 3 bases, in that order; junction bases with no gene match: 4. The chain's CDR3 is CASSATGPNQPQHF. The CDR3 bases are TGTGCCAGCAGTGCGACAGGGCCCAATCAGCCCCAGCATTTT.

The chain employs TRBV6-5 and TRBJ2-1; D may be TRBD2 (5 bases). The CDR3 contains 13 residues. The ends were cut back, 6 bases at V and 10 bases at J, with 16 bases in the middle. Germline V lookup: CDR1 MNHEY, CDR2 SVGAGI. Here the CDR3 reads CASSPGEAREQFF. The CDR3 DNA sequence: TGTGCCAGCAGCCCCGGGGAAGCACGGGAGCAGTTCTTC.

The DNA for the CDR3 is TGTGCCAGCAGCCGCGCCAGGGGGTCCTACAATGAGCAGTTCTTC. It is translated as CASSRARGSYNEQFF. The chain uses TRBV7-3 and TRBJ2-1; 7 bases are shared with TRBD1. The CDR3 loop spans 15 amino acids. Germline V gives CDR1 SGHTA, CDR2 FQGTGA. After removal of 5 bases from V and 1 base from J, the junction contained 5 bases not matched to a gene. The full variable domain, its missing parts supplied by reference TRBV7-3 and TRBJ2-1, is GAGVSQTPSNKVTEKGKYVELRCDPISGHTALYWYRQSLGQGPEFLIYFQGTGAADDSGLPNDRFFAVRPEGSVSTLKIQRTERGDSAVYLCASSRARGSYNEQFFGPGTRLTVL.

This clone showed up just a few times. This chain links TRBV6-1 with TRBJ1-4, with 11 nucleotides matching TRBD1. V was clipped by 4 bases and J by 15 bases; unmatched bases: 1. The CDR3 totals 11 residues. CDR1 and CDR2 from the germline V gene are MNHNS and SASEGT. The CDR3 loop is CASSGGQGVFF. Here the CDR3 DNA reads TGTGCCAGCAGTGGGGGACAGGGGGTGTTTTTT.

This clone was found a few times. This chain connects TRBV11-2 to TRBJ1-1; D unclear. This CDR3 contains 16 residues. Germline values: CDR1 SGHAT, CDR2 FQNNGV. V was cut by 8 bases and J by 1 base, with 20 bases left in between. This CDR3 is CASRPTDRGRNTEAFF. CDR3 coding DNA: TGTGCCAGCCGCCCTACTGACCGCGGCAGGAACACTGAAGCTTTCTTT.

By proportion, this clone is medium-sized. The chain uses TRBV19 and TRBJ2-4; no clear D. The CDR3 has 12 amino acids. Germline V gene data show CDR1 as LNHDA and CDR2 as SQIVND (reference sequence). V was shortened by 2 bases and J by 7 bases, with 6 bases between the two germline ends. In DNA, the CDR3 is TGTGCCAGTAGTATATTTGGGAACATTCAGTACTTC. Translation gives CASSIFGNIQYF.

V usage is TRBV19 and J usage is TRBJ1-1, with D unresolved. The CDR3 sequence is 14 residues long. V was clipped by 3 bases and J by 0 bases, with 8 bases between them. Germline CDR1 LNHDA, CDR2 SQIVND (reference sequence). CDR3 sequence reads: CASSIRGVNTEAFF. The CDR3 nucleotides read TGTGCCAGTAGTATCCGGGGAGTGAACACTGAAGCTTTCTTT.

As DNA, the CDR3 is TGCGCCAGCAGCAAGGAAATCACAGGGGAACATGGCTACACCTTC. This codes for CASSKEITGEHGYTF. This chain joins TRBV5-1 and TRBJ1-2; 7 bases are a match to TRBD1. Germline CDR1 is SGHRS and CDR2 is YFSETQ. J was trimmed by 6 bases and V by 4 bases; bases with no gene match: 12. The CDR3 extends over 15 amino acids.

This clone was seen a single time. V gene TRBV19 combines with J gene TRBJ1-2; 9 bases are shared with TRBD1. Losses at the gene ends were 5 bases for V and 4 bases for J; bases not matched to a gene: 8. In germline, CDR1 is LNHDA, CDR2 SQIVND (reference sequence). The CDR3 consists of 15 residues. The CDR3 loop is CASSPDTGGGYGYTF. CDR3 nucleotides: TGTGCCAGTAGTCCCGACACAGGGGGCGGCTATGGCTACACCTTC.

The chain uses TRBV28 and TRBJ2-2; D remains ambiguous. V was cut by 3 bases and J by 6 bases, with 8 bases left in between. Germline assignment: CDR1 MDHEN and CDR2 SYDVKM. This CDR3 is built from 13 residues. This CDR3 reads CASSFRRPGELFF. CDR3 in DNA: TGTGCCAGCAGTTTTCGGCGGCCCGGGGAGCTGTTTTTT. Drawing the rest from reference TRBV28 and TRBJ2-2, the complete variable domain is DVKVTQSSRYLVKRTGEKVFLECVQDMDHENMFWYRQDPGLGLRLIYFSYDVKMKEKGDIPEGYSVSREKKERFSLILESASTNQTSMYLCASSFRRPGELFFGEGSRLTVL.